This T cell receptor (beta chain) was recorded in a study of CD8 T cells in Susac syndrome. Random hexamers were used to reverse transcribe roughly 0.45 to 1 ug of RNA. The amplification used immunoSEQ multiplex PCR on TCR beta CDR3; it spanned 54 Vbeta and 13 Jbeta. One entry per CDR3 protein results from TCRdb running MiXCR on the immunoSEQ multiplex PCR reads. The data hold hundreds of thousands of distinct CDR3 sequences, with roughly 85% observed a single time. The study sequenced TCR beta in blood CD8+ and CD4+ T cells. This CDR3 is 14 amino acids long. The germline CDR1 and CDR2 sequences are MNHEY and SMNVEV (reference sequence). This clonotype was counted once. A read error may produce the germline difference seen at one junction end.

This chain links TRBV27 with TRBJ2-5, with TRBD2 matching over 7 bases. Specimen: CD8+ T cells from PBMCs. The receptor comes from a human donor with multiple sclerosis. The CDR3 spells CASSLWRGTETRYF. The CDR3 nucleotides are TGTGCCAGCAGTTTGTGGCGGGGGACGGAGACCCGGTACTTC.